This is a list of T cell receptor beta chains from one sample in a study of PD-1 blockade in mismatch repair-deficient tumors. Some clones are missing from TCRdb's copy, which holds only in-frame ones; the method was immunoSEQ multiplex PCR. The table records 120,000 or so clones, more than 85% of them present only once. The material sequenced was peripheral blood, taken 44 weeks after starting pembrolizumab. The receptors stem from an adult with mismatch repair-deficient cancer. Each CDR3 is given with its conserved first and last residue. D genes are given only for firm matches. Clone size is not always given. Where it is, it says once, few, many or a class for expanded clones.

TRBV27,-,TRBJ2-3,TRBD1,TGTGCCAGCAGCTACAGGGGCCAGGGCACAGATACGCAGTATTTT,CASSYRGQGTDTQYF
TRBV4-1,-,TRBJ2-3,-,TGCGCCAGCAGCCCGAGCCTCACAGATACGCAGTATTTT,CASSPSLTDTQYF
TRBV19,-,TRBJ1-5,-,TGTGCCAGTAGTATCATCAATAGCAATCAGCCCCAGCATTTT,CASSIINSNQPQHF
TRBV6-1,-,TRBJ2-2,TRBD2,TGTGCCACCGGGGGCGGGAGGGCCCCGAGCGGGGAGCTGTTTTTT,CATGGGRAPSGELFF
TRBV9,-,TRBJ2-5,-,TGTGCCAGCAGCGGACTTCAAGAGACCCAGTACTTC,CASSGLQETQYF
TRBV6-1,-,TRBJ2-6,-,TGTGCCAGCAGTGTGGACAGCTCTGGGGCCAACGTCCTGACTTTC,CASSVDSSGANVLTF
TRBV28,-,TRBJ2-7,-,TGTGCCAGCAGTTTATTGGGGTTGTACGAGCAGTACTTC,CASSLLGLYEQYF
TRBV19,-,TRBJ1-4,-,TGTGCCAGTTCTCCGGGACGTACTTATGGACTGTTTTTT,CASSPGRTYGLFF
TRBV11-2,-,TRBJ1-2,-,TGTGCCAGCAGCCCAGCTATGGGGGGCGTCGAAGGCTATGGCTACACCTTC,CASSPAMGGVEGYGYTF
TRBV9,-,TRBJ1-2,TRBD1,TGTGCCAGCAGCGGGCGGGACAGGGGCTACACCTTC,CASSGRDRGYTF
TRBV7-2,-,TRBJ1-5,-,TGTGCCAGCAGCTTTACGGATCAGCCCCAGCATTTT,CASSFTDQPQHF
TRBV7-9,-,TRBJ1-2,TRBD1,TGTGCCAGCAGCTTTGGGACAGCTAACTATGGCTACACCTTC,CASSFGTANYGYTF
TRBV4-3,once,TRBJ2-3,-,TGCGCCAGCAGCCAAGAAGGATCAGGTACGCAGTATTTT,CASSQEGSGTQYF
TRBV11-3,-,TRBJ2-7,-,TGTGCCAGCAGCCTCCGGGGGATCTACGAGCAGTACTTC,CASSLRGIYEQYF
TRBV4-3,-,TRBJ2-5,-,TGCGCCAGCTCCTCATCTCGGGCAGGGGTAGAGACCCAGTACTTC,CASSSSRAGVETQYF
TRBV11-2,once,TRBJ1-2,TRBD1,TGTGCCAGCGGAACAGGGGAGGGCTATGGCTACACCTTC,CASGTGEGYGYTF